Sequencing of this T cell receptor beta chain was carried out in a study of graft-versus-host responses after intestinal transplantation. Study background: Transplants were multivisceral, liver-intestinal, or isolated intestinal. Tacrolimus plus steroids were given to all recipients for approximately three years, preceded by anti-thymocyte globulin induction. Study outcomes and limitations: Those patients showing graft-donor T cell macrochimerism displayed high graft-versus-host to host-versus-graft clonal ratios in allografts. Detection of GvH clones occurred in recipient marrow, and some had their first appearance in ileum or blood.

A note on this clone: What it binds is unknown.

The germline CDR1 and CDR2 sequences are SGHKS and YYEKEE (reference sequence). V was cut by 4 bases and J by 7 bases, with 14 bases left in between. The CDR3 spans 13 residues. Produced via immunoSEQ multiplex PCR; TCRdb's table is partial and in-frame only. The data show 35,000 to 45,000 clones, 90% to 95% seen once. The sample in question was unstimulated CD8+ T cells sorted from spleen or lymph node cells, obtained before transplant. The sequence was collected from a human donor who was the organ donor for an intestinal transplant. The chain employs TRBV5-5 and TRBJ1-2; D is ambiguous. The CDR3 DNA reads as TGTGCCAGCAGCCCGCAAGGGCCGGGTGGCTACACCTTC. It translates to CASSPQGPGGYTF.